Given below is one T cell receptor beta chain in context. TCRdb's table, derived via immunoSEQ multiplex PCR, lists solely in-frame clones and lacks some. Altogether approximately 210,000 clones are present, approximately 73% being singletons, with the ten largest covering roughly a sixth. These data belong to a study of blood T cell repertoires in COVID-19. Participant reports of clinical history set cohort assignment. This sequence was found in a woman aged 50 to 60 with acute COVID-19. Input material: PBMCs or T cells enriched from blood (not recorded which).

The CDR3 bases are TGTGCCAGCAGCCCAGGGGACAGTGGCTACACCTTC. Translated: CASSPGDSGYTF. V is TRBV11-1 and J is TRBJ1-2, with TRBD1 matching 7 bases. Germline V gene data show CDR1 as SGHAT and CDR2 as FQDESV (reference sequence). Trimming cost V 5 bases and J 7 bases; bases outside gene matches: 4. The CDR3 contains 12 residues. The complete variable domain, with remaining parts taken from reference TRBV11-1 and TRBJ1-2, reads EAEVAQSPRYKITEKSQAVAFWCDPISGHATLYWYRQILGQGPELLVQFQDESVVDDSQLPKDRFSAERLKGVDSTLKIQPAELGDSAMYLCASSPGDSGYTFGSGTRLTVV.